This T cell receptor beta chain was recorded in a study of response to subunit inactivated influenza vaccine. Findings and limits, study-wide: The authors proposed limited new T cell recruitment per seasonal influenza vaccination.

TCRdb processed the RT-PCR reads anew with MiXCR; each CDR3 protein has one entry. The sample contains under 950,000 distinct CDR3 sequences, 20% to 25% of which appear only once. This clonotype was detected only a few times. Antigen specificity is unknown. The CDR3 contains 16 residues. Germline V gives CDR1 DFQATT, CDR2 SNEGSKA (reference sequence). J gave up 2 bases and V 4 bases, and 8 bases lay outside the gene matches. This specimen consisted of PBMCs from blood, obtained approximately 5 days after vaccination. The sequence came from a man in his forties or fifties who received an inactivated influenza vaccine. The V gene is TRBV20-1, the J gene TRBJ2-7, with 13 nucleotides matching TRBD2. CDR3 loop: CSAISGTSGDAYEQYF. The CDR3 DNA reads TGCAGTGCTATATCCGGGACTAGCGGGGATGCCTACGAGCAGTACTTC.